Given below is one T cell receptor (beta chain) in context. Sequencing used immunoSEQ multiplex PCR; TCRdb keeps in-frame clones, though not all of them. The sample includes roughly 250,000 clones, 91% of them seen just once. The record originates from a study of blood T cell repertoires in COVID-19. Study background: Sites in the United States, Italy and Spain provided acute and convalescent COVID-19 samples. PBMCs, B-cell-depleted T cells, or T cells provided the cDNA or gDNA that made up the material.

Looked up from germline, CDR1 is MNHEY and CDR2 is SMNVEV (reference sequence). Trimming took 4 bases from V and 3 from J, leaving 7 bases between them. This CDR3 spans 12 amino acids. The sequenced sample consisted of PBMCs or T cells enriched from blood (not recorded which). The V and J genes are TRBV27 and TRBJ2-7; D not resolved. The clonotype was recovered from a human donor in a cohort exposed to, infected with or recovered from COVID-19 (not recorded which). The donor label of this sample is uncertain. Here the CDR3 reads CASSSLYYEQYF. In nucleotides, the CDR3 is TGTGCCAGCAGTTCCCTATACTACGAGCAGTACTTC.